A selection of T cell receptor beta chains follows, all from one sample in a study of cytomegalovirus exposure and HLA in healthy donors. TCRdb keeps only in-frame clones here, not all; method: immunoSEQ multiplex PCR. This sample has some 86,000 clones, with roughly 77% found just once. The specimen sequenced was PBMCs. The origin of the receptors is a woman in her forties in good health and CMV-seropositive. Each CDR3 is given with its conserved first and last residue. A D gene is named only where the DNA matches it firmly. Clone size is stated in some rows and not others, as once, few, many or a class when expanded.

d_call	clone_size	v_call	j_call	cdr3_aa	cdr3_nt
TRBD1	.	TRBV13	TRBJ1-1	CASSFSTGWYTEAFF	TGTGCCAGCAGCTTCTCGACAGGGTGGTACACTGAAGCTTTCTTT
.	few	TRBV4-2	TRBJ2-2	CASSQSGRNTGELFF	TGTGCCAGCAGCCAGAGCGGACGGAACACCGGGGAGCTGTTTTTT
.	.	TRBV20-1	TRBJ2-7	CSVRGVGEQYF	TGCAGTGTTAGGGGCGTGGGCGAGCAGTACTTC
.	few	TRBV27	TRBJ1-4	CASRGDGEKLFF	TGTGCCAGCAGGGGTGACGGGGAAAAACTGTTTTTT
.	.	TRBV9	TRBJ1-6	CASGNRADLTYNSPLHF	TGTGCCAGCGGAAACAGGGCCGATTTAACCTATAATTCACCCCTCCACTTT
.	medium-sized	TRBV4-3	TRBJ1-1	CASSQEAESVAFF	TGCGCCAGCAGCCAAGAGGCGGAATCCGTCGCTTTCTTT
.	.	TRBV25-1	TRBJ2-3	CASSHQGSDTQYF	TGTGCCAGCAGTCACCAGGGTTCAGATACGCAGTATTTT
.	.	TRBV6-1	TRBJ1-2	CAGVGDWATYGYTF	TGTGCCGGCGTGGGGGACTGGGCGACATATGGCTACACCTTC
TRBD2	.	TRBV7-2	TRBJ2-3	CASSFWLAGRPDTQYF	TGTGCCAGCAGCTTTTGGCTAGCGGGACGCCCAGATACGCAGTATTTT
.	.	TRBV9	TRBJ1-3	CASSVAADFGNTIYF	TGTGCCAGCAGCGTAGCCGCCGACTTTGGAAACACCATATATTTT
TRBD1	.	TRBV5-1	TRBJ2-7	CANHGGTGYCEQYF	TGCGCCAACCACGGGGGGACAGGGTATTGCGAGCAGTACTTC
.	.	TRBV7-2	TRBJ1-6	CASSSLVGGTPLHF	TGTGCCAGCAGCTCCTTGGTTGGGGGGACACCCCTCCACTTT
.	.	TRBV2	TRBJ2-2	CASSDDTGELFF	TGTGCCAGCAGTGACGACACCGGGGAGCTGTTTTTT
TRBD1	.	TRBV15	TRBJ1-4	CATSKDRGSEKLFF	TGTGCCACCAGCAAGGACAGGGGGAGTGAAAAACTGTTTTTT
.	.	TRBV5-1	TRBJ1-1	CASSLREGGNTEAFF	TGCGCCAGCAGCCTCAGGGAGGGTGGAAACACTGAAGCTTTCTTT
.	.	TRBV2	TRBJ2-7	CASSEASKKYEQYF	TGTGCCAGCAGTGAAGCGAGTAAGAAATACGAGCAGTACTTC
TRBD2	.	TRBV5-8	TRBJ2-2	CTSSPRAGGPATGELFF	TGTACCAGCAGCCCGAGGGCGGGAGGGCCGGCCACCGGGGAGCTGTTTTTT
.	.	TRBV9	TRBJ2-7	CASSVRELASSYEQYF	TGTGCCAGCAGCGTAAGAGAACTAGCAAGCTCCTACGAGCAGTACTTC
TRBD2	once	TRBV18	TRBJ2-7	CASSPGAQRGDDEQYF	TGTGCCAGCTCCCCCGGAGCCCAGCGGGGGGATGACGAGCAGTACTTC
TRBD1	.	TRBV6-1	TRBJ1-1	CATKDRANTEAFF	TGTGCCACAAAGGACAGGGCGAACACTGAAGCTTTCTTT
.	.	TRBV9	TRBJ2-3	CASSPLREAQYF	TGTGCCAGCAGCCCTCTGAGGGAGGCGCAGTATTTT
.	.	TRBV7-6	TRBJ1-6	CASSPGQLPLHF	TGTGCCAGCAGCCCCGGACAGCTACCCCTCCACTTT
.	.	TRBV18	TRBJ2-1	CASSQQGLSSYNEQFF	TGTGCCAGCTCACAACAGGGATTGAGCTCCTACAATGAGCAGTTCTTC
.	.	TRBV5-4	TRBJ2-7	CASSPGQGGGDYEQYF	TGTGCCAGCAGCCCGGGACAAGGGGGTGGCGACTACGAGCAGTACTTC
.	.	TRBV27	TRBJ2-7	CASSLGSSASREQYF	TGTGCCAGCAGTTTAGGGTCTAGCGCCTCTCGGGAGCAGTACTTC
.	.	TRBV19	TRBJ1-1	CASISRTGSSIEAFF	TGTGCCAGTATTAGCCGCACCGGGTCTAGCATTGAAGCTTTCTTT
TRBD1	few	TRBV18	TRBJ1-1	CASSPGQASMNTEAFF	TGTGCCAGCTCACCTGGACAGGCGTCCATGAACACTGAAGCTTTCTTT
TRBD1	.	TRBV4-1	TRBJ1-2	CASSHEGAYGYTF	TGCGCCAGCAGCCACGAGGGGGCCTATGGCTACACCTTC
TRBD2	.	TRBV29-1	TRBJ2-1	CSAILADYNEQFF	TGCAGCGCTATCCTAGCGGACTACAATGAGCAGTTCTTC
TRBD2	.	TRBV7-3	TRBJ2-1	CASSLQGAGGNEQFF	TGTGCCAGCAGCCTCCAGGGTGCGGGAGGCAATGAGCAGTTCTTC
TRBD2	.	TRBV30	TRBJ2-3	CAWSTLAGGGGDTQYF	TGTGCCTGGAGTACCTTAGCGGGAGGAGGGGGGGATACGCAGTATTTT
.	.	TRBV25-1	TRBJ1-2	CASSGQVTSDGYTF	TGTGCCAGCAGTGGGCAGGTAACCTCAGATGGCTACACCTTC
TRBD1	.	TRBV7-6	TRBJ1-4	CASSPGTGIGEKLFF	TGTGCCAGCAGCCCAGGGACAGGGATTGGGGAAAAACTGTTTTTT
TRBD1	.	TRBV5-1	TRBJ1-2	CASSPGPGQGGLDGYTF	TGCGCCAGCAGCCCGGGACCGGGACAGGGTGGTCTGGATGGCTACACCTTC
.	once	TRBV5-1	TRBJ1-1	CASSLVTDGAGNTEAFF	TGCGCCAGCAGCTTGGTGACCGATGGGGCAGGGAACACTGAAGCTTTCTTT
TRBD1	.	TRBV5-1	TRBJ1-4	CASSFGQGGEKLFF	TGCGCCAGCAGCTTTGGACAGGGTGGTGAAAAACTGTTTTTT